This TCR beta chain came from a study of PD-1 blockade in classical Hodgkin lymphoma. Background on the study: Intravenous delivery of nivolumab at 3 mg/kg to patients occurred every 2 weeks. Study-level results: Those achieving complete response showed baseline diversity like newly diagnosed patients. CD4+ TCR diversity rose significantly by C4D1, and CD8+ TCR diversity did not.

Brentuximab vedotin exposure varied, and every patient relapsed after autologous stem cell transplantation. Best responses were complete response, partial response or progressive disease. In the case of this clone: Antigen specificity is unknown.

Produced via immunoSEQ multiplex PCR; TCRdb's table is partial and in-frame only. The profile covers some 100,000 clones, with 80% to 95% appearing a single time and over 2.5% taken by the ten largest. The CDR3 is 15 residues long. CDR1 SGHTA and CDR2 FQGNSA come from the germline V gene. V trimming: 1 base; J trimming: 7 bases; junction bases outside the gene matches: 6. J is TRBJ1-4 and V is TRBV7-2; 7 positions agree with TRBD1. Here the sequenced sample was peripheral blood mononuclear cells (PBMCs), taken at baseline. This TCR was sampled from a human donor with classical Hodgkin lymphoma. CDR3 in amino acids: CASSLEGARGEKLFF. Written as DNA, the CDR3 is TGTGCCAGCAGCTTAGAGGGGGCGCGGGGTGAAAAACTGTTTTTT.